This T cell receptor (beta chain) was observed in a study of radiation and T cells in renal cell carcinoma. Some clones are missing from TCRdb's copy, which holds only in-frame ones; the method was immunoSEQ multiplex PCR. The repertoire holds around 95,000 clones, with around 80% as singletons. Looked up from germline, CDR1 is LNHDA and CDR2 is SQIVND (reference sequence). This CDR3 spans 15 amino acids. The trim removed 8 bases at V and 4 bases at J, leaving 9 bases unmatched. Regarding time point: blood 4 weeks post-SBRT, at nephrectomy. Treatment denoted: 15 Gy SBRT to primary tumor, nephrectomy 4 weeks later.

The J gene is TRBJ2-3, the V gene TRBV19; 10 bases match TRBD2. The source of this sequence is a man aged 60 to 75 with renal cell carcinoma. Specimen: blood, collected from a patient whose treatment included radiotherapy and nephrectomy. In nucleotides, the CDR3 is TGTGCCAGTCGGGCTAGCGGGAGTACGGCAGATACGCAGTATTTT. It is translated as CASRASGSTADTQYF.